The T cell receptor (beta chain) under discussion was sequenced for a study of cytomegalovirus exposure and HLA in healthy donors. Study at large: The same platform as the approximately 670 first-cohort repertoires was used for the 95 to 150 validation repertoires, a later analysis reported.

The study, taken as a whole, reports: It was 160 or so TCR beta chains that were listed as cytomegalovirus-associated.

The donors were part of the validation cohort of more than 90 subjects. That cohort was separate from the first cohort, which comprised 670 or so subjects. Germline V lookup: CDR1 SGHKS, CDR2 YYEKEE (reference sequence). This CDR3 contains 15 residues. Trimming took off 2 bases at V and 2 bases at J, with 12 bases between the two ends. Method: immunoSEQ multiplex PCR; TCRdb's copy keeps in-frame clones and lacks some. The table lists 150,000 to 200,000 clones, approximately 84% of them singletons. About this clone: Its antigen is currently unknown.

Specimen: PBMCs. V gene TRBV5-5 combines with J gene TRBJ2-3; possible D gene TRBD2, 5 bases. The clonotype was recovered from a young man in good health and CMV-seropositive. CDR3 sequence (DNA): TGTGCCAGCAGCTTCTTCGGGGAAAACACAGATACGCAGTATTTT. As protein: CASSFFGENTDTQYF.